The rows below give T cell receptor beta chains drawn from one sample of a study of blood T cell repertoires in COVID-19. Clones were read by immunoSEQ multiplex PCR, and TCRdb kept only the in-frame ones, dropping some. Altogether over 150,000 clones are present, more than 90% being singletons, with the ten largest covering 0.5% to 0.65%. The sample taken for sequencing was peripheral blood. The receptors shown here come from a man aged 45 to 65 with acute or convalescent COVID-19. CDR3s include the opening cysteine and the closing phenylalanine or tryptophan. Each record gives: CDR3 DNA, CDR3 protein, D gene, clone size, V gene, J gene. D genes are given only for firm matches. Only part of the rows carry a size: once, few, many, or a class if the clone is expanded.

CDR3nt: TGCGCCAGCAGCTTGGGGGACAGGTTCACCTCTGGAAACACCATATATTTT
CDR3aa: CASSLGDRFTSGNTIYF
d_gene: TRBD1
abundance: NA
v_gene: TRBV5-1
j_gene: TRBJ1-3

CDR3nt: TGCGCCAGCAGCCCCACCAGCTCTGGGGCCAACGTCCTGACTTTC
CDR3aa: CASSPTSSGANVLTF
d_gene: NA
abundance: NA
v_gene: TRBV4-3
j_gene: TRBJ2-6

CDR3nt: TGTGCCAGCAGCAATACCTTTAGTGTAGAGACCCAGTACTTC
CDR3aa: CASSNTFSVETQYF
d_gene: NA
abundance: NA
v_gene: TRBV7-2
j_gene: TRBJ2-5

CDR3nt: TGTGCCAGCAGCTTGAACCCGGGGGGGAACAATCAGCCCCAGCATTTT
CDR3aa: CASSLNPGGNNQPQHF
d_gene: NA
abundance: NA
v_gene: TRBV5-4
j_gene: TRBJ1-5

CDR3nt: TGTGCCAGCTCCTTGGGGTTCGGGGGAAGTACCGGGGAGCTGTTTTTT
CDR3aa: CASSLGFGGSTGELFF
d_gene: NA
abundance: NA
v_gene: TRBV25-1
j_gene: TRBJ2-2

CDR3nt: TGTGCCAGCAGCCCTAGACAGGGGACAGATACGCAGTATTTT
CDR3aa: CASSPRQGTDTQYF
d_gene: TRBD1
abundance: NA
v_gene: TRBV7-2
j_gene: TRBJ2-3

CDR3nt: TGTGCCAGCAGTTTTCACGGGCGGGACTACGAGCAGTACTTC
CDR3aa: CASSFHGRDYEQYF
d_gene: NA
abundance: NA
v_gene: TRBV27
j_gene: TRBJ2-7

CDR3nt: TGTGCCAGCAGCCAAGTGGGGACAGGGGCCTCCCAAGAGACCCAGTACTTC
CDR3aa: CASSQVGTGASQETQYF
d_gene: TRBD1
abundance: NA
v_gene: TRBV3-1/TRBV3-2
j_gene: TRBJ2-5

CDR3nt: TGCGCCAGCAGCCTCGGGACTAGCGGGGCCAATGAGCAGTTCTTC
CDR3aa: CASSLGTSGANEQFF
d_gene: TRBD2
abundance: NA
v_gene: TRBV5-1
j_gene: TRBJ2-1

CDR3nt: TGCGCCAGCAGCGTCGGAGGGAACCCTCAAGCTTTCTTT
CDR3aa: CASSVGGNPQAFF
d_gene: NA
abundance: NA
v_gene: TRBV5-1
j_gene: TRBJ1-1

CDR3nt: TGTGCCAGCAGGGCGGCCAGCAGCTCCTATAATTCACCCCTCCACTTT
CDR3aa: CASRAASSSYNSPLHF
d_gene: NA
abundance: NA
v_gene: TRBV28
j_gene: TRBJ1-6

CDR3nt: TGTGCCAGCACTTCGGGACAGGCCAACAATGAGCAGTTCTTC
CDR3aa: CASTSGQANNEQFF
d_gene: TRBD1
abundance: NA
v_gene: TRBV28
j_gene: TRBJ2-1

CDR3nt: TGTGCCAGCAGTTTCGTTATGGGCAATTATGGCTACACCTTC
CDR3aa: CASSFVMGNYGYTF
d_gene: NA
abundance: NA
v_gene: TRBV28
j_gene: TRBJ1-2

CDR3nt: TGTGCCAGCAGTTATACACAAGAGACCCAGTACTTC
CDR3aa: CASSYTQETQYF
d_gene: NA
abundance: NA
v_gene: TRBV6-6
j_gene: TRBJ2-5

CDR3nt: TGTGCCAGCAGCCCTACTCTGGACAATGAGCAGTTCTTC
CDR3aa: CASSPTLDNEQFF
d_gene: NA
abundance: NA
v_gene: TRBV7-9
j_gene: TRBJ2-1

CDR3nt: TGTGCCAGCAGTCCAGGGGGAACTAATGAAAAACTGTTTTTT
CDR3aa: CASSPGGTNEKLFF
d_gene: TRBD1
abundance: once
v_gene: TRBV6-2/TRBV6-3
j_gene: TRBJ1-4

CDR3nt: TGTGCCAGCAGCCAAGACGCTAGCGGACCCTACAATGAGCAGTTCTTC
CDR3aa: CASSQDASGPYNEQFF
d_gene: TRBD2
abundance: NA
v_gene: TRBV3-1/TRBV3-2
j_gene: TRBJ2-1

CDR3nt: TGCGCCAGCAGCCAAGGACAGGACCTATATGGCTACACCTTC
CDR3aa: CASSQGQDLYGYTF
d_gene: NA
abundance: NA
v_gene: TRBV4-3
j_gene: TRBJ1-2

CDR3nt: TGTGCCAGCAGCAACAGACAGGGGCACGGCTACACCTTC
CDR3aa: CASSNRQGHGYTF
d_gene: TRBD1
abundance: NA
v_gene: TRBV3-1/TRBV3-2
j_gene: TRBJ1-2

CDR3nt: TGTGCCAGCAACGGGCAGGAGGGTGGTAATTCACCCCTCCACTTT
CDR3aa: CASNGQEGGNSPLHF
d_gene: NA
abundance: NA
v_gene: TRBV28
j_gene: TRBJ1-6

CDR3nt: TGTGCCAGTAGTACCCCGACAGGGGGCAAGAACACTGAAGCTTTCTTT
CDR3aa: CASSTPTGGKNTEAFF
d_gene: TRBD1
abundance: NA
v_gene: TRBV19
j_gene: TRBJ1-1

CDR3nt: TGTGCCACCAGGAGTAGCGGGAACAATGAGCAGTTCTTC
CDR3aa: CATRSSGNNEQFF
d_gene: TRBD2
abundance: NA
v_gene: TRBV24-1
j_gene: TRBJ2-1

CDR3nt: TGTGCCAGTACTCCCTTACAGAGCAATCAGCCCCAGCATTTT
CDR3aa: CASTPLQSNQPQHF
d_gene: NA
abundance: NA
v_gene: TRBV19
j_gene: TRBJ1-5

CDR3nt: TGTGCCAGCAGCGTAGCCGGGACAGGGGGAACAAATTCACCCCTCCACTTT
CDR3aa: CASSVAGTGGTNSPLHF
d_gene: TRBD1
abundance: NA
v_gene: TRBV9
j_gene: TRBJ1-6

CDR3nt: TGTGCCAGCAGTTTAGGCGGCGGGGGCAATCAGCCCCAGCATTTT
CDR3aa: CASSLGGGGNQPQHF
d_gene: NA
abundance: NA
v_gene: TRBV27
j_gene: TRBJ1-5

CDR3nt: TGTGCCAGCAGCTCTACAGGGGGCGGAGAGACCCAGTACTTC
CDR3aa: CASSSTGGGETQYF
d_gene: TRBD1
abundance: NA
v_gene: TRBV5-4
j_gene: TRBJ2-5